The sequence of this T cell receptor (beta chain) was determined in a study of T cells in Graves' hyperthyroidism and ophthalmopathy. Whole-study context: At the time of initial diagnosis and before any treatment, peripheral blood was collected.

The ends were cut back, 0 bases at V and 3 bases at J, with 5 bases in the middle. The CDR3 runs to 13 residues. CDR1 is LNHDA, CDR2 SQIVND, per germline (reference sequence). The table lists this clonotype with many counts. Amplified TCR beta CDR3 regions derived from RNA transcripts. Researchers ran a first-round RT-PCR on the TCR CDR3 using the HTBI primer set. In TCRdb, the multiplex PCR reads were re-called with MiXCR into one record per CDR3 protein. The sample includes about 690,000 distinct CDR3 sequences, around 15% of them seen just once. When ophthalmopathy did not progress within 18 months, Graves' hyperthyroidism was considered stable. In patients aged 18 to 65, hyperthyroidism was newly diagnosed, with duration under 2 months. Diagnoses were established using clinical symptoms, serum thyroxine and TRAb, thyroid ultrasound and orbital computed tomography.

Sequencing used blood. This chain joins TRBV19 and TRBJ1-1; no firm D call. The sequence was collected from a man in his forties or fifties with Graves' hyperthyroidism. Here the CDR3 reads CASSIDRHTEAFF. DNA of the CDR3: TGTGCCAGTAGTATAGATCGACACACTGAAGCTTTCTTT. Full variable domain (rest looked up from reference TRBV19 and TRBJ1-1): DGGITQSPKYLFRKEGQNVTLSCEQNLNHDAMYWYRQDPGQGLRLIYYSQIVNDFQKGDIAEGYSVSREKKESFPLTVTSAQKNPTAFYLCASSIDRHTEAFFGQGTRLTVV.